The entry that follows covers one T cell receptor (beta chain) sequence. The antigen is unknown. PCR amplification relied on 60 Vbeta primers (plus 13 Jbeta primers). The protocol was immunoSEQ multiplex PCR, while the TCRdb copy is restricted to in-frame clones and leaves out a portion. This sample has around 160,000 clones; roughly 76% occur once, and the top ten carry roughly 2%. These data belong to a study of cytomegalovirus exposure and HLA in healthy donors. Study conclusions and caveats: Roughly even sequencing depth across donors was the assumption behind the presence/absence analyses. Highly shared sequence variants in one cluster were likely a sequencing artifact. Another analysis was done later, and it associated approximately 17,000 TCR beta sequences with HLA alleles at 0.05 false discovery rate.

The CDR3 consists of 14 residues. The V gene's germline CDR1 is ENHRY and CDR2 SYGVKD. The V end lost 6 bases, the J end lost 3 bases, and 12 bases lay between the germline ends. What was sequenced was PBMCs. The rearrangement uses TRBV10-3 and TRBJ1-3; TRBD1 is a possible D gene (6 bases). This clonotype originated in a human donor in good health. The CDR3 DNA reads as TGTGCCATCAGAACATCAGGGGTTGGAAACACCATATATTTT. Protein sequence: CAIRTSGVGNTIYF.